This entry is about one TCR beta chain. This clonotype was counted only a few times. Its binding antigen is unknown. No base qualities exist here, and no much larger clone lies one base off it. Library preparation was by 5' RACE. For sequencing, a NextSeq 500 was employed. To correct for sequencing error and PCR bias, the TCR library protocol tagged individual cDNA molecules with unique molecular identifiers. Sequencing covered both TCR alpha and beta chains, and within each sample the abundances of alpha and beta sequences were tightly co-correlated. As for the original processing: V gene, J gene and CDR3 annotation of TCR sequences was performed with Decombinator V4. TCRs were defined as expanded if a significant change between any two time points was detected under a Poisson model with p below 0.0001. TCR abundances were normalised to the total number of TCRs sequenced in each sample and reported as counts per million. A search of VDJdb, accessed on 1 November 2021, was run for TCRs annotated to CMV, EBV and SARS-CoV-2, with TCRs annotated for multiple antigens excluded. In TCRdb, the public reads were trimmed at Q25 with fastp and aligned with MiXCR, with productive beta chains retained. For every CDR3 protein sequence, its rows merge into one entry that carries the most common genes and DNA. The V and J calls were not made by the authors but by TCRdb's processing. The sample table shows tens of thousands of distinct CDR3 sequences, and 10% to 15% are seen once. The top ten constitute about 4.4% of the sample.

This entry belongs to a study of early T cells in non-severe SARS-CoV-2 infection (dated by TCRdb to the early 2020s). For the study in its entirety: Bulk RNA from unsorted whole blood was used for TCR sequencing, so alpha and beta chains could not be paired. Summary of the overall study and its limitations: Matching against VDJdb was skewed toward anti-spike CD8 responses, likely underestimated virus-specific expansions, and missed private and CD4 specificities.

Set within a cohort of healthcare workers in London, UK, this nested case-control study involved weekly PCR testing of nasopharyngeal swabs along with blood sampling. Healthcare workers were enrolled in the week of the UK lockdown, from 23 to 31 March 2020, and were followed every week for up to roughly 15 weeks. Sequences were obtained from whole blood. The receptor's source is an adult who was a healthcare worker with PCR-confirmed SARS-CoV-2 infection or an uninfected control (not recorded which).

The nucleotide sequence is TGTGCCAGCAGCTTGGGGACTACCCGCATTCAGTACTTC. This codes for CASSLGTTRIQYF. The chain is made from TRBV7-2 and TRBJ2-4; 7 central nucleotides agree with TRBD2. The germline V and J ends show losses of 3 bases and 9 bases respectively, and no gene match explains 5 bases of the junction. From a lookup of the germline V gene, CDR1 and CDR2 are SGHTA and FQGNSA. From the cysteine through the phenylalanine, the CDR3 covers 13 amino acids. Of the read, only the CDR3 DNA is kept; its 39 bases are in frame from base 1.